The TCR beta chain described here comes from a study of blood T cell repertoires in COVID-19. This clone is a singleton in its sample. Assay used: immunoSEQ multiplex PCR; TCRdb lists only in-frame clones, some missing. Of approximately 250,000 clones listed, approximately 86% are singletons. The germline gives CDR1 MNHEY, CDR2 SMNVEV (reference sequence). Trimming took 2 bases from V and 4 from J; bases not matched to a gene: 4. The CDR3 has 14 amino acids. The sequenced material came from peripheral blood. The TCR was taken from a man aged 30 to 45 with active or convalescent COVID-19. The chain links TRBV27 to TRBJ2-7, with 8 bases fitting TRBD1. CDR3 in DNA: TGTGCCAGCAGTTTACAGGGGGCTATGTACGAGCAGTACTTC. The encoded protein is CASSLQGAMYEQYF.